The 5 T cell receptor beta chains below come from one sample, sequenced in a study of OX40 agonist ivuxolimab in advanced cancers. Some clones are missing from TCRdb's copy, which holds only in-frame ones; the method was immunoSEQ multiplex PCR. The sample records tens of thousands of clones, about 80% being singletons. The specimen was CD4+ or CD8+ T cells sorted from blood, collected in a trial of the OX40 agonist ivuxolimab. Receptor source: an adult with an advanced solid tumor such as melanoma, head and neck, liver or kidney cancer.

The sample holds one count of this clone. This rearrangement joins TRBV5-1 to TRBJ2-6, with D unresolved. The germline CDR1 and CDR2 sequences are SGHRS and YFSETQ. Trimming removed 4 bases at V and 0 bases at J, with 8 bases between. The CDR3 sequence is 15 residues long. The CDR3 loop is CASSRRDSGANVLTF. The CDR3 bases are TGCGCCAGCAGCCGAAGGGACTCTGGGGCCAACGTCCTGACTTTC. Complete variable domain (other parts from reference TRBV5-1 and TRBJ2-6): KAGVTQTPRYLIKTRGQQVTLSCSPISGHRSVSWYQQTPGQGLQFLFEYFSETQRNKGNFPGRFSGRQFSNSRSEMNVSTLELGDSALYLCASSRRDSGANVLTFGAGSRLTVL.

CDR3 sequence reads: CASSLGGANTGELFF. In nucleotides, the CDR3 is TGTGCCAGCAGCTTAGGGGGCGCGAACACCGGGGAGCTGTTTTTT. The rearrangement uses TRBV7-9 and TRBJ2-2; possibly TRBD1 for D (5 bases). Trimming took off 1 base at V and 0 bases at J, with 6 bases between the two ends. Germline CDR1 SEHNR, CDR2 FQNEAQ (reference sequence). This CDR3 has 15 amino acids.

The chain uses TRBV27 and TRBJ2-1; D possibly corresponds to TRBD2 (6 bases). V was clipped by 2 bases and J by 6 bases, with 11 bases between them. Per germline, CDR1 MNHEY and CDR2 SMNVEV (reference sequence). The CDR3 has 14 amino acids. CDR3 loop: CASSLPGVGNEQFF. The CDR3 region has the DNA TGTGCCAGCAGTTTACCGGGGGTAGGCAATGAGCAGTTCTTC.

On this clone itself: This specimen includes other DNA sequences encoding the same CDR3. The V and J genes are TRBV9 and TRBJ1-5; tentative D call: TRBD1 (6 bases). This CDR3 comprises 15 residues. CDR1 is SGDLS and CDR2 is YYNGEE in the germline V gene. Trimming took off 1 base at V and 1 base at J, with 9 bases between the two ends. CDR3 nucleotide sequence: TGTGCCAGCAGCGTACAGGGGCAGAGCAATCAGCCCCAGCATTTT. Translation gives CASSVQGQSNQPQHF.

In its sample, this clone was seen once. The chain is built from TRBV25-1 and TRBJ1-3; D is ambiguous. From germline, CDR1 is MGHDK and CDR2 SYGVNS. The CDR3 extends over 13 amino acids. V dropped 4 bases and J dropped 6 bases, with 10 bases sitting between them. The CDR3 DNA follows: TGTGCCAGCAGTGCGGTCAACCAAAACACCATATATTTT. Translated, it gives CASSAVNQNTIYF.